One sample yielded the 8 T cell receptor beta chains listed below, sequenced in a study of T cell responses to AZD1222 COVID-19 vaccine. Profiled with immunoSEQ multiplex PCR; TCRdb holds only in-frame clones, not every one. The sample carries 140,000 to 150,000 clones, about 93% recorded once. The source material was peripheral blood, sampled on day 0 of AZD1222 vaccination. These receptors came from an adult in good health.

The CDR3 coding sequence is TGTGCCAGCAGCCCTGGGGTTGGGAGAGGGCCCTACGAGCAGTACTTC. Translation: CASSPGVGRGPYEQYF. The chain is built from TRBV3-1 (or the pseudogene TRBV3-2) and TRBJ2-7; a possible D gene is TRBD2 (5 bases). Germline CDR1 and CDR2: LGHDT and YNNKEL (reference sequence). Trimming took off 4 bases at V and 2 bases at J, with 18 bases between the two ends. This CDR3 has 16 amino acids.

This chain uses TRBV5-4 with TRBJ1-1; D is uncertain. Germline assignment: CDR1 SGHNT and CDR2 YYREEE (reference sequence). The V and J ends lost 5 bases and 1 base respectively, with 12 bases between them. This CDR3 comprises 14 residues. The CDR3 DNA follows: TGTGCCAGCAGTGCCGGGCAGGCGAACACTGAAGCTTTCTTT. Its translation is CASSAGQANTEAFF.

The chain recombines TRBV4-3 with TRBJ2-3; 8 bases map to TRBD2. The germline gives CDR1 LGHNA, CDR2 YSLEER. The CDR3 extends over 17 amino acids. V was clipped by 4 bases and J by 3 bases; unmatched bases: 12. CDR3 amino acids: CASSPGLVSWGTDTQYF. In nucleotides, the CDR3 is TGCGCCAGCAGCCCGGGACTAGTAAGTTGGGGGACAGATACGCAGTATTTT.

The chain carries TRBV11-3 and TRBJ2-2; D is ambiguous. Trimming cost V 2 bases and J 0 bases, with 7 bases left between them. This CDR3 has 15 residues. CDR1 is SGHNT, CDR2 YENEEA, per germline. Written as DNA, the CDR3 is TGTGCCAGCAGCTTAAAGGACGCGAACACCGGGGAGCTGTTTTTT. It is translated as CASSLKDANTGELFF.

The chain employs TRBV21-1 and TRBJ2-7; the DNA was not used to check the table's D call, TRBD2. TRBV21-1 has pseudogene status. The CDR3 is 20 amino acids. The CDR3 loop is CASSNLLAEARPTWVYEQYF. As DNA, the CDR3 is TGTGCCAGCAGCAACCTACTAGCGGAAGCACGCCCCACCTGGGTATACGAGCAGTACTTC.

The chain uses TRBV7-2 and TRBJ2-3; tentative D call: TRBD2 (5 bases). This CDR3 has 17 amino acids. CDR1 and CDR2 (germline): SGHTA, FQGNSA. The V end lost 8 bases, the J end lost 5 bases, and 26 bases lay between the germline ends. The CDR3 coding sequence is TGTGCCAGCCCTTTTCTGGTGGGTGTAGGAGAGGGAGATACGCAGTATTTT. This encodes CASPFLVGVGEGDTQYF.

The chain combines TRBV5-1 with TRBJ1-1; D remains unclear. This CDR3 comprises 14 residues. V lost 4 bases and J lost 0, with 10 bases in between. Germline lookup yields CDR1 SGHRS and CDR2 YFSETQ. The CDR3 protein is CASSGGRVNTEAFF. The CDR3 DNA reads TGCGCCAGCAGCGGTGGTAGGGTGAACACTGAAGCTTTCTTT.

The chain has TRBV5-4 and TRBJ2-3, with D hard to call. The V gene's germline CDR1 is SGHNT and CDR2 YYREEE (reference sequence). V was trimmed by 4 bases and J by 2 bases, leaving 20 bases between them. This CDR3 contains 17 residues. The CDR3 loop is CASSKMVTRSDTDTQYF. CDR3 coding DNA: TGTGCCAGCAGCAAAATGGTGACAAGATCCGACACAGATACGCAGTATTTT.